This record covers a single TCR beta chain. Its matching antigen is unknown. CDR3 length: 13 amino acids. Trimming removed 3 bases at V and 5 bases at J, with 8 bases between. Germline CDR1 MNHEY, CDR2 SMNVEV (reference sequence). TCRdb used MiXCR to reprocess the reads, holding one entry per CDR3 protein. The sample contains about 920,000 distinct CDR3 sequences, around 30% of which appear only once. The sample is drawn from a study of T cell repertoires in cytomegalovirus infection. This sequence originates from a human donor in good health (CMV status not recorded). Some clones in this sample may be carry-over from other donors' samples. The source material was cultured CD8+ T cells from PBMCs, sampled from culture after CMV antigen stimulation. The genes are TRBV27 and TRBJ1-5; weak D call: TRBD1 (5 bases). CDR3 nucleotide sequence: TGTGCCAGCAGTTTTCGGGGGTATCAGCCCCAGCATTTT. Its protein product is CASSFRGYQPQHF.